This is a list of T cell receptor beta chains from one sample in a study of blood T cells in healthy people across ages. TCRdb redid the calling of the 5' RACE reads with MiXCR, one entry per CDR3 protein. The table has fewer than 800,000 distinct CDR3 sequences, 49% seen once. The material sequenced was blood. These receptors were taken from a woman aged 55-70 years in good health. CDR3s include the opening cysteine and the closing phenylalanine or tryptophan. A D gene is named only where the DNA matches it firmly. Clone size is not always given. Where it is, it says once, few, many or a class for expanded clones.

j_call: TRBJ2-7; clone_size: -; d_call: -; v_call: TRBV29-1; cdr3_aa: CSATVNYEQYF; cdr3_nt: TGCAGCGCCACCGTAAATTACGAGCAGTACTTC
j_call: TRBJ1-1; clone_size: -; d_call: -; v_call: TRBV3-1; cdr3_aa: CASSQGGHGTEAFF; cdr3_nt: TGTGCCAGCAGCCAGGGGGGGCATGGCACTGAAGCTTTCTTT
j_call: TRBJ1-4; clone_size: -; d_call: TRBD1; v_call: TRBV28; cdr3_aa: CASRGTGPRREKLFF; cdr3_nt: TGTGCCAGCAGGGGGACAGGCCCTAGAAGGGAAAAACTGTTTTTT
j_call: TRBJ2-1; clone_size: -; d_call: TRBD2; v_call: TRBV27; cdr3_aa: CASSFLTSGGADEQFF; cdr3_nt: TGTGCCAGCAGTTTCTTGACTAGCGGGGGGGCGGATGAGCAGTTCTTC
j_call: TRBJ2-3; clone_size: few; d_call: TRBD1; v_call: TRBV20-1; cdr3_aa: CSPKTGSGTDTQYF; cdr3_nt: TGCAGTCCGAAGACAGGGTCGGGCACAGATACGCAGTATTTT
j_call: TRBJ2-7; clone_size: -; d_call: -; v_call: TRBV7-8; cdr3_aa: CASSFDDNEQYF; cdr3_nt: TGTGCCAGCAGCTTCGACGACAATGAGCAGTACTTC
j_call: TRBJ2-1; clone_size: many; d_call: -; v_call: TRBV7-3; cdr3_aa: CASSLNNNEQFF; cdr3_nt: TGTGCCAGCAGCTTAAACAACAATGAGCAGTTCTTC
j_call: TRBJ2-7; clone_size: few; d_call: TRBD1; v_call: TRBV20-1; cdr3_aa: CSASEGAGYYEQYF; cdr3_nt: TGCAGTGCTAGTGAGGGGGCAGGGTACTACGAGCAGTACTTC
j_call: TRBJ1-2; clone_size: -; d_call: -; v_call: TRBV6-2/TRBV6-3; cdr3_aa: CASSNSENYGYTF; cdr3_nt: TGTGCCAGCAGTAACAGCGAGAACTATGGCTACACCTTC
j_call: TRBJ1-1; clone_size: -; d_call: -; v_call: TRBV20-1; cdr3_aa: CSARMGGWTEAFF; cdr3_nt: TGCAGTGCTAGAATGGGGGGTTGGACTGAAGCTTTCTTT
j_call: TRBJ2-1; clone_size: few; d_call: -; v_call: TRBV28; cdr3_aa: CASSSTDLYNEQFF; cdr3_nt: TGTGCCAGCAGTTCCACGGACCTTTACAATGAGCAGTTCTTC
j_call: TRBJ2-7; clone_size: few; d_call: -; v_call: TRBV27; cdr3_aa: CASNQGQEQYF; cdr3_nt: TGTGCCAGCAATCAAGGACAGGAGCAGTACTTC
j_call: TRBJ1-1; clone_size: many; d_call: TRBD1; v_call: TRBV4-1; cdr3_aa: CASSQEGRGPTEAFF; cdr3_nt: TGCGCCAGCAGCCAAGAGGGCAGGGGGCCCACTGAAGCTTTCTTT
j_call: TRBJ2-7; clone_size: -; d_call: -; v_call: TRBV4-3; cdr3_aa: CASSQSGFHNEQYF; cdr3_nt: TGCGCCAGCAGCCAAAGCGGGTTCCACAATGAGCAGTACTTC
j_call: TRBJ1-2; clone_size: -; d_call: -; v_call: TRBV4-3; cdr3_aa: CASSQDSAVGYTF; cdr3_nt: TGCGCCAGCAGCCAAGATTCCGCGGTGGGCTACACCTTC